The clone carrying this TCR beta chain occurred once. Its cognate antigen is unknown. The sample comes from a study of T-cell memory formation after mild COVID-19. TCRdb recomputed calls from the 5' RACE reads with MiXCR, one row per CDR3 protein. The sample shows approximately 440,000 distinct CDR3 sequences, 20% of them seen only once. Study-level results: Of the contracting clones, CD4+ ones lay mainly in CM and EM, and CD8+ ones in EMRA.

Trimming stripped 7 bases from V and 8 bases from J, with 20 bases between. This CDR3 spans 15 amino acids. Sequenced sample: PBMCs or a T cell subset sorted from them (not recorded which). This chain links TRBV12-3 or TRBV12-4 with TRBJ1-4; D is possibly TRBD1 (6 bases). The sequence was collected from an adult woman who had mild COVID-19 (a few samples of this study predate the infection). Cell type and time point are not known. The CDR3: CASKEGVRDREKLFF. The CDR3 coding sequence is TGTGCCAGCAAAGAGGGGGTAAGGGACCGAGAAAAACTGTTTTTT.